What follows are 19 T cell receptor beta chains derived from one specimen sequenced in a study of human versus mouse CDR3 diversity and MHC coevolution (dated by TCRdb to about 2017). The receptor library was made with the immunoSEQ multiplex PCR assay. The clones in this table, taken by TCRdb from immuneACCESS, are in-frame only. Not every clone is retained; where verified, under half of the shortfall comes from an unresolved V gene, and the cause of the rest is unknown. The sample data list about 77,000 clones, and around 90% of these were observed just once. Together, the top ten hold over 0.12% of the sample. The source material was naive CD4+ T cells from blood. The label giving this sample's cell subset or site can be read as: CD45RO-negative CD62L-positive naive CD4 T cells. These receptors were collected from a person aged 30 to 69 in good health.

The chain links TRBV11-2 to TRBJ1-2; 9 positions match TRBD1. After removal of 5 bases from V and 9 bases from J, the junction contained 22 bases not matched to a gene. Germline V gives CDR1 SGHAT, CDR2 FQNNGV. This CDR3 contains 18 residues. CDR3 protein: CASSQLYTGTGRRNRYTF. Here the CDR3 DNA reads TGTGCCAGCAGCCAGCTTTACACCGGGACAGGGAGACGGAACCGCTACACCTTC.

The J gene is TRBJ1-1, the V gene TRBV7-2; 7 bases are a match to TRBD1. The junction had 8 bases not matched to a gene; V was cut back by 4 bases and J by 3 bases. CDR1 is SGHTA, CDR2 FQGNSA, per germline. The CDR3 length is 15 residues. The CDR3 protein is CASSSTTGSHTEAFF. The CDR3 region has the DNA TGTGCCAGCAGCTCGACGACAGGGTCCCACACTGAAGCTTTCTTT.

J is TRBJ2-3 and V is TRBV21-1; TRBD1, the table's D call, was not compared with the DNA. TRBV21-1 is a known pseudogene. The CDR3 consists of 17 residues. CDR3 amino acids: CASSKVRQGGNTDTQYF. In DNA, the CDR3 is TGTGCCAGCAGCAAAGTCAGACAGGGGGGGAACACAGATACGCAGTATTTT.

J is TRBJ2-5 and V is TRBV9, with 7 nucleotides matching TRBD2. The CDR3 consists of 16 residues. The germline gives CDR1 SGDLS, CDR2 YYNGEE. The ends lost 1 base at V and 1 base at J; junction bases unmatched: 7. The CDR3 region has the DNA TGTGCCAGCAGCGTAATTGTGGCGGGAGCCCAAGAGACCCAGTACTTC. Its translation is CASSVIVAGAQETQYF.

This rearrangement joins TRBV9 to TRBJ2-2; D possibly corresponds to TRBD2 (6 bases). The CDR3 has 14 amino acids. The germline CDR1 and CDR2 sequences are SGDLS and YYNGEE. The V end lost 2 bases, the J end lost 4 bases, and 9 bases lay between the germline ends. In nucleotides, the CDR3 is TGTGCCAGCAGCGTGGGGGGAAGCACCGGGGAGCTGTTTTTT. As protein: CASSVGGSTGELFF.

This clone has only a few counts. The genes are TRBV6-1 and TRBJ1-1; D not certain. Germline assignment: CDR1 MNHNS and CDR2 SASEGT. The CDR3 runs to 13 residues. V dropped 3 bases and J dropped 2 bases, with 7 bases sitting between them. This CDR3 reads CASSEAPNTEAFF. The CDR3 coding sequence is TGTGCCAGCAGTGAGGCACCTAACACTGAAGCTTTCTTT.

This sequence joins TRBV11-2 and TRBJ1-3; D gene uncertain. Germline CDR1 reads SGHAT; CDR2 reads FQNNGV. The CDR3 is 18 residues long. V shed 5 bases and J shed 0 bases, with 20 bases lying between them. CDR3 region: CASSMLRLAGVSGNTIYF. The DNA of the CDR3 is TGTGCCAGCAGCATGTTACGCCTCGCGGGAGTCTCTGGAAACACCATATATTTT.

This clone was seen a few times. The CDR3 DNA reads as TGTGCCAGCAGCTTACGGGATCAGGGGCCCTCTGGAAACACCATATATTTT. Its translation is CASSLRDQGPSGNTIYF. J is TRBJ1-3 and V is TRBV7-9, with D perhaps TRBD1 (6 bases). CDR3 length equals 17 residues. CDR1 and CDR2 from the germline V gene are SEHNR and FQNEAQ (reference sequence). V gave up 2 bases and J gave up 0 bases, with 14 bases separating them.

This sequence joins TRBV19 and TRBJ1-2; tentatively, D is TRBD1 (5 bases). The germline gives CDR1 LNHDA, CDR2 SQIVND (reference sequence). This CDR3 is 13 amino acids long. The V gene lost 5 bases and the J gene lost 3 bases, with 10 bases spanning the gap. CDR3 sequence (DNA): TGTGCCAGTAGTCCGGACACGTACTATGGCTACACCTTC. The encoded protein is CASSPDTYYGYTF.

This clone appeared a single time. J is TRBJ1-3 and V is TRBV30; D possibly corresponds to TRBD1 (5 bases). Germline V gives CDR1 GTSNPN, CDR2 SVGIG (reference sequence). The CDR3 totals 13 residues. The CDR3 region is CGCGRGSGNTIYF. The CDR3, as DNA: TGTGGGTGCGGCCGGGGGTCTGGAAACACCATATATTTT. Based on the CDR3 plus reference TRBV30 and TRBJ1-3, the full variable domain is SQTIHQWPATLVQPVGSPLSLECTVEGTSNPNLYWYRQAAGRGLQLLFYSVGIGQISSEVPQNLSASRPQDRQFILSSKKLLLSDSGFYLCGCGRGSGNTIYFGEGSWLTVV.

The chain combines TRBV18 with TRBJ2-1, with TRBD2 matching over 10 bases. The CDR3 covers 16 residues. V lost 5 bases and J lost 3; bases outside the gene matches: 7. The germline CDR1 and CDR2 sequences are KGHSH and LQKENI. The chain's CDR3 is CASSAAGGDLYNEQFF. The DNA of the CDR3 is TGTGCCAGCTCAGCAGCGGGAGGGGATCTCTACAATGAGCAGTTCTTC.

The rearrangement joins TRBV19 to TRBJ2-3; possibly TRBD2 for D (5 bases). This CDR3 contains 13 residues. V was clipped by 6 bases and J by 2 bases, with 9 bases between them. From germline, CDR1 is LNHDA and CDR2 SQIVND (reference sequence). The CDR3 DNA is TGTGCCAGTAGGAGGGAAATCACAGATACGCAGTATTTT. Its protein is CASRREITDTQYF.

This clone was seen once. This CDR3 reads CASSRRPTESYEQYF. In DNA, the CDR3 is TGTGCCAGCAGCCGACGACCGACAGAATCCTACGAGCAGTACTTC. The V gene is TRBV27, the J gene TRBJ2-7, with D maybe TRBD1 (5 bases). V lost 6 bases, J lost 1 base, and 16 bases lay in between. The CDR3 length is 15 residues. In germline, CDR1 is MNHEY, CDR2 SMNVEV (reference sequence).

This chain joins TRBV5-1 and TRBJ2-7; TRBD1 aligns across 7 bases. This CDR3 has 14 residues. CDR1 and CDR2 (germline): SGHRS, YFSETQ. The trim removed 5 bases at V and 3 bases at J, leaving 8 bases unmatched. The CDR3 DNA sequence: TGCGCCAGCAGTCATCGACAGGGCCGCTACGAGCAGTACTTC. Translation: CASSHRQGRYEQYF.

The chain links TRBV18 to TRBJ2-7; maybe TRBD1 (6 bases). CDR1 is KGHSH and CDR2 is LQKENI in the germline V gene. Trimming removed 3 bases from V and 5 bases from J, with 14 bases in between. This CDR3 is built from 14 residues. The CDR3 reads CASSPSGQNHEQYF. CDR3 coding DNA: TGTGCCAGCTCACCCTCCGGACAGAACCACGAGCAGTACTTC.

The genes are TRBV29-1 and TRBJ2-2, with D maybe TRBD2 (5 bases). Trimming took off 4 bases at V and 3 bases at J, with 9 bases between the two ends. In germline, CDR1 is SQVTM, CDR2 ANQGSEA. The CDR3 length is 13 residues. CDR3 protein: CSVVATHTGELFF. DNA for the CDR3: TGCAGCGTTGTAGCGACCCACACCGGGGAGCTGTTTTTT.

The V and J genes are TRBV7-6 and TRBJ2-5; 7 nucleotides agree with TRBD2. Trimming took 2 bases from V and 5 from J; bases not matched to a gene: 8. CDR1 SGHVS and CDR2 FNYEAQ come from the germline V gene. This CDR3 is 15 amino acids long. As DNA, the CDR3 is TGTGCCAGCAGCTTACTTGCAGTGGGGGGGGAGACCCAGTACTTC. This sequence encodes CASSLLAVGGETQYF. Full variable domain (remainder filled in from reference TRBV7-6 and TRBJ2-5): GAGVSQSPRYKVTKRGQDVALRCDPISGHVSLYWYRQALGQGPEFLTYFNYEAQQDKSGLPNDRFSAERPEGSISTLTIQRTEQRDSAMYRCASSLLAVGGETQYFGPGTRLLVL.

The CDR3 DNA reads as TGTGCCAGCAGCTTGGGGAGTGAGATCTCTGGAAACACCATATATTTT. Encoded protein: CASSLGSEISGNTIYF. This rearrangement joins TRBV5-6 to TRBJ1-3; no clear D. The CDR3 is 16 amino acids. V dropped 0 bases and J dropped 0 bases, with 10 bases sitting between them. Germline V gives CDR1 SGHDT, CDR2 YYEEEE. The full variable domain, with the rest looked up from reference TRBV5-6 and TRBJ1-3, is DAGVTQSPTHLIKTRGQQVTLRCSPKSGHDTVSWYQQALGQGPQFIFQYYEEEERQRGNFPDRFSGHQFPNYSSELNVNALLLGDSALYLCASSLGSEISGNTIYFGEGSWLTVV.

This chain uses TRBV28 with TRBJ1-5; TRBD1 is a possible D gene (5 bases). CDR3 length: 16 amino acids. Trimming removed 2 bases from V and 1 base from J, with 12 bases in between. Germline V gene lookup returns CDR1 MDHEN and CDR2 SYDVKM. The CDR3 nucleotides are TGTGCCAGCAGTTTAAGAAGGGGCTTCAGCAATCAGCCCCAGCATTTT. Translation gives CASSLRRGFSNQPQHF.